Sequencing of this T cell receptor beta chain was carried out in a study of shared clonotypes between healthy human individuals. Broader study findings: Sharing across a handful of donors was seen in around 5% of naive CD4 clonotypes. Genetic and exposure-history diversity was limited by the small donor number.

Those who donated were healthy HIV-negative adults, with no recent acute infections or vaccinations reported. A split of CD4+ cells into CD45RA+ naive and CD45RA-negative memory subsets was performed. TCRdb keeps only in-frame clones here, not all; method: immunoSEQ multiplex PCR. Of 2 million to 3 million clones listed, roughly 93% were seen once; the top ten hold 0.36%. V lost 0 bases and J lost 4; bases outside the gene matches: 7. CDR1 is SGHRS and CDR2 is YFSETQ in the germline V gene. The CDR3 runs to 16 residues. Points on this clone: Antigen: not known.

Material for sequencing was naive CD4+ T cells from PBMCs. The subset was: CD45RA+ positively selected. The sequence came from a man between 18 and 29 years old in good health. Some clones in this sample may be carry-over from other donors' samples. The genes are TRBV5-1 and TRBJ2-7; 10 positions match TRBD2. As DNA, the CDR3 is TGCGCCAGCAGCTTGGCGGTCCTAGCGGGAGAGTACGAGCAGTACTTC. Translating gives CASSLAVLAGEYEQYF.